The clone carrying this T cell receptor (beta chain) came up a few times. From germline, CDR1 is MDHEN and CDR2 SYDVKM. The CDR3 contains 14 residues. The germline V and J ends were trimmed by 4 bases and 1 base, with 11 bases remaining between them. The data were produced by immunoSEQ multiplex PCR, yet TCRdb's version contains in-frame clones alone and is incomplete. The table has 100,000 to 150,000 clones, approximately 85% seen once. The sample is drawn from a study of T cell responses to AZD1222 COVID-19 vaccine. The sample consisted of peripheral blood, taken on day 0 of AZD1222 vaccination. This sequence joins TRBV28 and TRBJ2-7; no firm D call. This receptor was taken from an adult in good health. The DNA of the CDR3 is TGTGCCAGCAGTTCTCCGAGTTCGTCCTACGAGCAGTACTTC. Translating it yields CASSSPSSSYEQYF.